This T cell receptor (beta chain) was profiled in a study of CD8+ T cells in alopecia areata. cDNA prepared by RNA extraction and subsequent reverse transcription served as the template for sequencing. Clones were read by immunoSEQ multiplex PCR, and TCRdb kept only the in-frame ones, dropping some. Of 150,000 or so clones listed, 87% were seen once; the top ten hold about 16%. Germline CDR1 reads MNHEY; CDR2 reads SMNVEV (reference sequence). V was clipped by 5 bases and J by 8 bases; unmatched bases: 13. The CDR3 is 16 residues long. Sample: CD8+ T cells sorted from blood, taken at week 0. The sequence derives from a human donor with alopecia areata. The chain has TRBV27 and TRBJ2-1, with 9 bases identical to TRBD2. The CDR3 is CASSKGTSPQRDEQFF. Here the CDR3 DNA reads TGTGCCAGCAGTAAAGGGACTAGCCCCCAGAGGGATGAGCAGTTCTTC.